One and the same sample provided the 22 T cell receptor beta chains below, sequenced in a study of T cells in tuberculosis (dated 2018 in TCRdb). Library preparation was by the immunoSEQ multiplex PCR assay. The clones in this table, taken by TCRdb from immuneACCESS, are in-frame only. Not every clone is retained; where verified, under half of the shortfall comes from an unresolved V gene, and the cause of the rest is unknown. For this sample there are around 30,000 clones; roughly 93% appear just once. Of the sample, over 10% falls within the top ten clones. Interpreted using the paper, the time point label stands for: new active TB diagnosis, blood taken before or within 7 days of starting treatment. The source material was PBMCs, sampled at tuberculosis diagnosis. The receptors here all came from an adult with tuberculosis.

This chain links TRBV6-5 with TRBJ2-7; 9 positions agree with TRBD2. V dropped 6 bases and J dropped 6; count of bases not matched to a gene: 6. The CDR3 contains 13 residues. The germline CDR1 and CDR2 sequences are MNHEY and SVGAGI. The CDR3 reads CASRRLAVREQYF. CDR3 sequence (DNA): TGTGCCAGCAGGAGACTAGCGGTCCGCGAGCAGTACTTC.

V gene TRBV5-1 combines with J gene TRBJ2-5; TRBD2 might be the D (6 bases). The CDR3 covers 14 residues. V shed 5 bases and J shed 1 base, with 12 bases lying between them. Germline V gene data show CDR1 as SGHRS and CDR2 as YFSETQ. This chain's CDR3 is CASSPRDFQETQYF. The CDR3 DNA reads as TGCGCCAGCAGTCCCCGGGACTTCCAAGAGACCCAGTACTTC.

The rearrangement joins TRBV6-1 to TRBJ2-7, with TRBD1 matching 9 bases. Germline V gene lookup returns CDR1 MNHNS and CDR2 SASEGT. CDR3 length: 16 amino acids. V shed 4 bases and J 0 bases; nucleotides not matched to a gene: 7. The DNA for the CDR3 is TGTGCCAGCAGTGTAGCCGGACAGGGGAGCTCCTACGAGCAGTACTTC. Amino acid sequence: CASSVAGQGSSYEQYF.

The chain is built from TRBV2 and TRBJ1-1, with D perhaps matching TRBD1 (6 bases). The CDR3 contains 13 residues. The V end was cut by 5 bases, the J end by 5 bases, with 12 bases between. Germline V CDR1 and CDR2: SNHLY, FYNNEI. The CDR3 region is CASSYTGRTEAFF. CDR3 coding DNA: TGTGCCAGCAGTTATACAGGGCGGACTGAAGCTTTCTTT. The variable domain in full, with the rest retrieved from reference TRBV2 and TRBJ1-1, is EPEVTQTPSHQVTQMGQEVILRCVPISNHLYFYWYRQILGQKVEFLVSFYNNEISEKSEIFDDQFSVERPDGSNFTLKIRSTKLEDSAMYFCASSYTGRTEAFFGQGTRLTVV.

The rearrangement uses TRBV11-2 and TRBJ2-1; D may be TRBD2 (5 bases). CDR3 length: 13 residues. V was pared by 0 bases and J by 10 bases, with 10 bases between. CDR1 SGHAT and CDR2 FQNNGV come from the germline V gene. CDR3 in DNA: TGTGCCAGCAGCTTAGAGCTAGCAGGCGAGCAGTTCTTC. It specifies CASSLELAGEQFF.

The CDR3 protein is CASSPPSMNTEAFF. The DNA of the CDR3 is TGTGCCAGCTCACCACCGAGTATGAACACTGAAGCTTTCTTT. This chain connects TRBV18 to TRBJ1-1; D is unclear. The germline CDR1 and CDR2 sequences are KGHSH and LQKENI. There are 14 residues in the CDR3. V lost 0 bases and J 0 bases, leaving 5 bases between the germline ends.

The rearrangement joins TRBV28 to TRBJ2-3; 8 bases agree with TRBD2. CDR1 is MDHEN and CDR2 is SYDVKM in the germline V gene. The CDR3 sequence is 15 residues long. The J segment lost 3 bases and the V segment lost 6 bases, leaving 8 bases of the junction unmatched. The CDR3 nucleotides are TGTGCCAGCAGGCCCACGGGAGGGGCGACAGATACGCAGTATTTT. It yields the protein CASRPTGGATDTQYF.

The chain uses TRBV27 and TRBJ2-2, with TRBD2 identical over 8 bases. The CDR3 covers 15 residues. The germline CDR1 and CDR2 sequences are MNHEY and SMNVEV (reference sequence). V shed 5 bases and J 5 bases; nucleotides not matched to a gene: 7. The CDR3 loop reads CASSKPGLGTGELFF. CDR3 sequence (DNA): TGTGCCAGCAGTAAACCGGGACTAGGGACCGGGGAGCTGTTTTTT.

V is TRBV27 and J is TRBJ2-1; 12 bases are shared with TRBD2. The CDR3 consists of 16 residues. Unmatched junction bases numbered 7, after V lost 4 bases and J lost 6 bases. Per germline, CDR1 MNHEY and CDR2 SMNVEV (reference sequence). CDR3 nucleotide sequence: TGTGCCAGCAGTTCCATGACTAGCGGGAGTGCCAATGAGCAGTTCTTC. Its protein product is CASSSMTSGSANEQFF.

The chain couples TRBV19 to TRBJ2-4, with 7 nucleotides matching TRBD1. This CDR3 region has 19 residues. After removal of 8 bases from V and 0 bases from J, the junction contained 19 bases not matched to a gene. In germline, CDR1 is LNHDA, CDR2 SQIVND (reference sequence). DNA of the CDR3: TGTGCCAGTGTTCAGGGACAGACGAAGAAAAGGTTAGCCAAAAACATTCAGTACTTC. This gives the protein CASVQGQTKKRLAKNIQYF.

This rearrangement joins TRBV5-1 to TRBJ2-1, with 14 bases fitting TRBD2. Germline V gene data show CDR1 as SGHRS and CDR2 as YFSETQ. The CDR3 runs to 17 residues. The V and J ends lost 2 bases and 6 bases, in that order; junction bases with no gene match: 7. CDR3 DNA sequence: TGCGCCAGCAGCTTCGGACTAGCGGGGGGACTGGGCAATGAGCAGTTCTTC. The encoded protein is CASSFGLAGGLGNEQFF. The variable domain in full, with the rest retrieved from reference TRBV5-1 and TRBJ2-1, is KAGVTQTPRYLIKTRGQQVTLSCSPISGHRSVSWYQQTPGQGLQFLFEYFSETQRNKGNFPGRFSGRQFSNSRSEMNVSTLELGDSALYLCASSFGLAGGLGNEQFFGPGTRLTVL.

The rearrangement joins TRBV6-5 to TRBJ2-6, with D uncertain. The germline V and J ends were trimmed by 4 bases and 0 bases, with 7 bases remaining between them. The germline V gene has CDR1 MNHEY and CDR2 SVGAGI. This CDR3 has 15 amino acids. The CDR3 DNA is TGTGCCAGCAGTTCGCAGGACTCTGGGGCCAACGTCCTGACTTTC. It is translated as CASSSQDSGANVLTF.

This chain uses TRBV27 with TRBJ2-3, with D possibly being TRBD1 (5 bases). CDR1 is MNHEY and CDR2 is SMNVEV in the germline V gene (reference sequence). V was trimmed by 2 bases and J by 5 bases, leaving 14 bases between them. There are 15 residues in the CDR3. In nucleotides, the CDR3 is TGTGCCAGCAGTTTAATCAACCAAAGGGGAGATACGCAGTATTTT. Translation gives CASSLINQRGDTQYF.

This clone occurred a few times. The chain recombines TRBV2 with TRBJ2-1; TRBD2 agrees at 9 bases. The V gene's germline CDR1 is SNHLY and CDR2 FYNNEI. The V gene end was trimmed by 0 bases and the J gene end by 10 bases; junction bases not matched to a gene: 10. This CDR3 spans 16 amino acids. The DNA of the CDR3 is TGTGCCAGCAGTGAAGCGGGCAGCGGGAGGCCGGCCGAGCAGTTCTTC. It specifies CASSEAGSGRPAEQFF.

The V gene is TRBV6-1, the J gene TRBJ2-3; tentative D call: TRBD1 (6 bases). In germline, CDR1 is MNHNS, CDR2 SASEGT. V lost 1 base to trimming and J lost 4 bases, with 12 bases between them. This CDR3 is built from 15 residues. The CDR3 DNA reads TGTGCCAGCAGTGAAGAAGGGGGATGGGCAGATACGCAGTATTTT. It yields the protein CASSEEGGWADTQYF.

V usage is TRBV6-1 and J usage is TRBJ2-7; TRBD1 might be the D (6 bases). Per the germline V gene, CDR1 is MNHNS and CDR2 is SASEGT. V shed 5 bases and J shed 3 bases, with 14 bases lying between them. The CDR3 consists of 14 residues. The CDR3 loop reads CASSPGTWDYEQYF. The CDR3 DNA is TGTGCCAGCAGTCCCGGGACATGGGACTACGAGCAGTACTTC.

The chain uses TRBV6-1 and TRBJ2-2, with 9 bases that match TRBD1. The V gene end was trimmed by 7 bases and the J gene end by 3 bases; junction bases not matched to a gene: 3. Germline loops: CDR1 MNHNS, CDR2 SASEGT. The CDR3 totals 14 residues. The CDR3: CASMGTGYTGELFF. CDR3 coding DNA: TGTGCCAGCATGGGGACAGGGTACACCGGGGAGCTGTTTTTT.

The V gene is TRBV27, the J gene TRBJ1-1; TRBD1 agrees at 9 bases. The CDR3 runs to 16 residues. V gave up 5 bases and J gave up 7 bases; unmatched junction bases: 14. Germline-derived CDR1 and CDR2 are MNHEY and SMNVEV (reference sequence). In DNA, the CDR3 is TGTGCCAGCAGTATCCGGGGAACAGGGGGCCTGGTTGAAGCTTTCTTT. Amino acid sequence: CASSIRGTGGLVEAFF.

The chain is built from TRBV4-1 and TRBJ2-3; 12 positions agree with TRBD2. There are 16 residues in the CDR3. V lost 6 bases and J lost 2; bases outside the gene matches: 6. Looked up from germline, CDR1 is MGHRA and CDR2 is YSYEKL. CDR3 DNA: TGCGCCAGCAGAAGAGGACTAGCGGGGTCCACAGATACGCAGTATTTT. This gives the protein CASRRGLAGSTDTQYF.

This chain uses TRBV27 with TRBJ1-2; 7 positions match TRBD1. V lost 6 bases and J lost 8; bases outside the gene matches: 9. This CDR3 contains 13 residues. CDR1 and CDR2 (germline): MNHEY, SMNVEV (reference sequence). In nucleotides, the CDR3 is TGTGCCAGCAGCCATGACAGGGAGGAGGGCTACACCTTC. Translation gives CASSHDREEGYTF.

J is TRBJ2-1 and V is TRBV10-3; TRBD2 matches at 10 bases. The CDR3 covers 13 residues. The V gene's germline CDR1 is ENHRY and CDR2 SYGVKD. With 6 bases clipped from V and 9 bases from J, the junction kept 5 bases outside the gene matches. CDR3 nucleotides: TGTGCCATCAGGAGCGGGGGGGCGGGTGAGCAGTTCTTC. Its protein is CAIRSGGAGEQFF.

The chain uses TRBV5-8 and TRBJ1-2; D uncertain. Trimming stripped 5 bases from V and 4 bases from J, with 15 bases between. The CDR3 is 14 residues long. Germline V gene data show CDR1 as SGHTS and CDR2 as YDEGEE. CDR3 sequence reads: CASRPGQAIYGYTF. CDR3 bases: TGTGCCAGCAGACCCGGCCAGGCGATCTATGGCTACACCTTC.